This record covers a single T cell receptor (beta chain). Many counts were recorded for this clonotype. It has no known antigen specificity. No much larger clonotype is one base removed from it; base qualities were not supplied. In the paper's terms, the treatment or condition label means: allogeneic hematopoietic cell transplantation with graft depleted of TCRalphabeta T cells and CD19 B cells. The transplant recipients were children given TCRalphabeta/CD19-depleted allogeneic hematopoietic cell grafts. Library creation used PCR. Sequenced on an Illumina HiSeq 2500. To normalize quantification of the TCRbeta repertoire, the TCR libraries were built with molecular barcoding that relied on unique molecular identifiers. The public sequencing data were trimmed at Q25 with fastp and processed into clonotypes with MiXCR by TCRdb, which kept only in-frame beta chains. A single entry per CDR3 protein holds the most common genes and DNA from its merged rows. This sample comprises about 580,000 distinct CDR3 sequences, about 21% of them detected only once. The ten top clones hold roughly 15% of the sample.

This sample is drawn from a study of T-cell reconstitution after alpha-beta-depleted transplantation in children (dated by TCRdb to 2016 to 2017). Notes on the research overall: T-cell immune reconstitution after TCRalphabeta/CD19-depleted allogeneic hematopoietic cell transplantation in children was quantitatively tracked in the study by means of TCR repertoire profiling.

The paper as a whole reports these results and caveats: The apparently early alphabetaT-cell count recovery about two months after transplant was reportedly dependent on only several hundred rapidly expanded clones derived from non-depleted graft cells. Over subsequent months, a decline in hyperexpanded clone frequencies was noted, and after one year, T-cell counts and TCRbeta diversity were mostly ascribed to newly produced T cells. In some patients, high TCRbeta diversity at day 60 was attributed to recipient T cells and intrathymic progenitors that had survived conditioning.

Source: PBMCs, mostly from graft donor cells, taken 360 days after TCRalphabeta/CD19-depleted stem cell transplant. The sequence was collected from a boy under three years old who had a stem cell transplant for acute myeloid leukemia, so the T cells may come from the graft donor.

The CDR3 sequence is CSAGPTDTQYF. The DNA reads TGCAGTGCTGGACCCACAGATACGCAGTATTTT. The chain was built from TRBV20-1 and TRBJ2-3, with the D gene too uncertain to name. V drops 5 bases and J drops 2 bases, leaving 5 bases in between. The cysteine opens and the phenylalanine closes a CDR3 of 11 amino acids. Kept here is only the CDR3 DNA, which spans 33 bases and is read in frame from base 1. In the germline V gene (reference sequence), CDR1 corresponds to DFQATT and CDR2 to SNEGSKA.